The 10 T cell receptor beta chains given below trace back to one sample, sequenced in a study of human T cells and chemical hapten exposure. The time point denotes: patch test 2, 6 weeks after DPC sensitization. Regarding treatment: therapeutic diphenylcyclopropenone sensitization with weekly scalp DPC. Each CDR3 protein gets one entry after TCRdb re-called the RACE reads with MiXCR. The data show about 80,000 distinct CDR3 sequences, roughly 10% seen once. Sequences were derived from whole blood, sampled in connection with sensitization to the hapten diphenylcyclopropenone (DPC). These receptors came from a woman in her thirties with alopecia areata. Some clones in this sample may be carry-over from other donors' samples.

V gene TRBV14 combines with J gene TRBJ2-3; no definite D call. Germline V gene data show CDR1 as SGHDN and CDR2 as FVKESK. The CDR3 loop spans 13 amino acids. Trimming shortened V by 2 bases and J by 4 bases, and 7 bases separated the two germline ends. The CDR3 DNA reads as TGTGCCAGCAGCCAAAACCCTCCAGATACGCAGTATTTT. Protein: CASSQNPPDTQYF.

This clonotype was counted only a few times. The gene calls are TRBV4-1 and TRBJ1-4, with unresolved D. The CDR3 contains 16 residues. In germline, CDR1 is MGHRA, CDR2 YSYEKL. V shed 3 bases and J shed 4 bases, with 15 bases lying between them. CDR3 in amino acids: CASSHPPTDLNEKLFF. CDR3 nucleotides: TGCGCCAGCAGCCACCCACCGACGGACCTTAATGAAAAACTGTTTTTT.

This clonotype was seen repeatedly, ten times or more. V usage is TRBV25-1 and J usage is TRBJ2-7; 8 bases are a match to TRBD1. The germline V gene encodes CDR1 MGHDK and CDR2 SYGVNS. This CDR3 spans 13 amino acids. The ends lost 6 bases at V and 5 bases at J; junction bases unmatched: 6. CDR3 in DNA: TGTGCCAGCAGGGGGACAGGTCTCGACGAGCAGTACTTC. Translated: CASRGTGLDEQYF.

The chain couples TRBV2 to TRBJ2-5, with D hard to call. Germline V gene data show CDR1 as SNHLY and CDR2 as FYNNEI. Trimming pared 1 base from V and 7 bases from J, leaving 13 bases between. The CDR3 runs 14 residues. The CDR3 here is CASSEGVRVATQYF. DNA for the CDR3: TGTGCCAGCAGTGAAGGTGTACGGGTCGCGACCCAGTACTTC.

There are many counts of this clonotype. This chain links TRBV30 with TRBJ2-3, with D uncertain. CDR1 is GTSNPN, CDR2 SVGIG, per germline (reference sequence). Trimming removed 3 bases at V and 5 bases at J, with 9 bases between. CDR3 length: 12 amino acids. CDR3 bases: TGTGCCTGGAGCCAAGCCGAAGATACGCAGTATTTT. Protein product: CAWSQAEDTQYF.

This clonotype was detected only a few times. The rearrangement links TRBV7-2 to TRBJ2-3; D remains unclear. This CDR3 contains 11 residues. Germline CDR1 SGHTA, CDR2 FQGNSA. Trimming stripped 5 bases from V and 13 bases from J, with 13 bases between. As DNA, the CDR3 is TGTGCCAGCAGCCCCCTTAACGAGGAGTATTTT. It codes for CASSPLNEEYF.

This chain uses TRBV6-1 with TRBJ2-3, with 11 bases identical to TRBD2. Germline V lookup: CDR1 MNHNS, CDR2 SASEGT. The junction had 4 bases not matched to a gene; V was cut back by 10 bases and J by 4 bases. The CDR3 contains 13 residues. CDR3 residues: CATLLAGADTQYF. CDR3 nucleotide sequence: TGTGCCACCTTACTAGCGGGAGCAGATACGCAGTATTTT.

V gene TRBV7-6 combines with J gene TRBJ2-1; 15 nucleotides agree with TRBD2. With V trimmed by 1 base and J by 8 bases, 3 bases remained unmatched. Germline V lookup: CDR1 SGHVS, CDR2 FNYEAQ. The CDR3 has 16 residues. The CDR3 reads CASSLGTSGRGDEQFF. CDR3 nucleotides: TGTGCCAGCAGCTTAGGGACTAGCGGGAGGGGCGATGAGCAGTTCTTC.

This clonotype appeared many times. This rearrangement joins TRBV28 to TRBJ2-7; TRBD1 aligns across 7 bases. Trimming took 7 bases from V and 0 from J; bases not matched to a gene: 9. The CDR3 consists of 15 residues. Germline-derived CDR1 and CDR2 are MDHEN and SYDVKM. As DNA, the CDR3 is TGTGCCAGCACCAGCGCCGGGACAGCCTCCTACGAGCAGTACTTC. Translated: CASTSAGTASYEQYF.

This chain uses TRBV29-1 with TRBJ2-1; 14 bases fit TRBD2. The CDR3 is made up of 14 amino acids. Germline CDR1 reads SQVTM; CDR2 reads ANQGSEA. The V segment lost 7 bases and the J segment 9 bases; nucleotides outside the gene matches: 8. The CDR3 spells CSAQTSGGAGEQFF. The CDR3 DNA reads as TGCAGCGCCCAGACTAGCGGGGGGGCGGGTGAGCAGTTCTTC.